This T cell receptor (beta chain) was sequenced for a study of shared T cell receptors in the human thymus. Sequenced by immunoSEQ multiplex PCR; TCRdb stores in-frame clones only, minus some. The sample consists of 720,000 or so clones, 80% to 90% of them appearing once. Trimming cost V 7 bases and J 8 bases; bases outside gene matches: 13. CDR3 length: 14 residues. Germline V lookup: CDR1 LNHDA, CDR2 SQIVND (reference sequence). Separately, the same data were catalogued under a study of human thymus T cells. From that paper: Thymic material originated from resections removed in the course of corrective heart surgery. Thymic and blood repertoires seemed to favor certain V and J genes.

Sequencing was performed on thymocytes. This TCR was sampled from a girl less than two years old with a congenital heart defect. The chain combines TRBV19 with TRBJ1-2; TRBD1 agrees at 7 bases. The CDR3 loop reads CASTTPDRAWGYTF. In DNA form, the CDR3 reads TGTGCCAGTACCACCCCAGACAGGGCTTGGGGCTACACCTTC.